Sequencing of this T cell receptor beta chain was carried out in a study of CD8+ T cells in alopecia areata. Looked up from germline, CDR1 is SQVTM and CDR2 is ANQGSEA. This CDR3 is built from 12 residues. The germline V and J ends were trimmed by 4 bases and 6 bases, with 13 bases remaining between them. Investigators isolated RNA and reverse transcribed it into cDNA to act as the sequencing template. Profiling relied on immunoSEQ multiplex PCR, and the TCRdb table lists in-frame clones only, not all of them. This sample has 140,000 or so clones; approximately 60% occur once, and the top ten carry 30% to 45%. As concerns this clone: Its cognate antigen is unknown.

Investigators sorted PBMCs to obtain both CD4+ and CD8+ T cells. Study-wide results and caveats: Lesional tissue from the scalp (especially in alopecia totalis/universalis) showed higher clonality than normal scalp. Scalp sequencing also captures normal skin's resident alphabeta T cells. TCRs were shared less clearly across patients than in mice, possibly for HLA-related reasons.

This chain connects TRBV29-1 to TRBJ2-7; D unclear. Sequenced: CD8+ T cells sorted from blood. This receptor was obtained from a human donor in good health. The CDR3 protein is CSVGDYMGEQYF. Here the CDR3 DNA reads TGCAGCGTTGGCGATTACATGGGCGAGCAGTACTTC.